Described below is a single T cell receptor beta chain sequence and its context. These data originate in a study of blood T cell repertoires in COVID-19. V lost 6 bases, J lost 1 base, and 7 bases stayed unmatched. Germline V gene sequence: CDR1 KGHSH, CDR2 LQKENI. This CDR3 is built from 16 residues. Method: immunoSEQ multiplex PCR; TCRdb's copy keeps in-frame clones and lacks some. The repertoire holds around 320,000 clones, with 90% as singletons. The J gene is TRBJ2-4, the V gene TRBV18; 9 bases are a match to TRBD1. This TCR came from a woman aged 25-40 years who had been exposed to COVID-19. Sequenced input: PBMCs or T cells enriched from blood (not recorded which). CDR3 nucleotides: TGTGCCAGCTCCGTCTCCGGGACAGGGGCCAAAAACATTCAGTACTTC. This sequence encodes CASSVSGTGAKNIQYF.